This TCR beta chain was documented in a study of CD8 T cells in ankylosing spondylitis (dated by TCRdb to about 2017). As for the study more broadly: To find TCR variants linked to disease, the study profiled T cell receptor beta repertoires in ankylosing spondylitis patients and healthy donors. The whole study cohort included 85 to 120 healthy donors and about two dozen ankylosing spondylitis patients. Peripheral blood samples were taken, and synovial fluid was additionally collected from ankylosing spondylitis patients. Broad study findings and their caveats: A CD8+ phenotype was shown by the disease-linked clones, which were found at relatively low frequencies in peripheral blood. According to the report, matched synovial fluid samples from ankylosing spondylitis patients were significantly enriched for the disease-linked clones. Some motif variants were previously reported in synovial fluid and blood of reactive arthritis patients, suggesting common disease-initiation mechanisms. A TCR beta motif of about 8 highly homologous amino acid variants appeared characteristic of blood from ankylosing spondylitis patients.

This clonotype was detected ten times or more. The target of this receptor is not known. No much larger clone is present one base from it, and per-base qualities are unavailable. The listed sequencing device is Illumina HiSeq 2500. Quantitative 5'-RACE with molecular barcodes was used to prepare TCR beta libraries. Per the source publication's procedure: A new computational method based on a probabilistic model of VDJ rearrangement was used to identify disease-linked TCR variants. TCRdb trimmed public reads at Q25 via fastp, called clones via MiXCR and kept in-frame beta chains. Rows are combined by CDR3 protein, so each entry shows the most common genes and DNA. Clone size and V and J calls follow TCRdb, not the original study. In this sample the table shows fewer than 200,000 distinct CDR3 sequences, approximately 18% of which occur a single time. Approximately 4.3% of the sample comes from the top ten.

This clonotype was sampled from a male donor under 30 with ankylosing spondylitis or in good health (not recorded which). Donor details come from another sample of the same person, matched by shared clones. Input material: blood, either unsorted or a sorted T cell fraction (not recorded which).

The CDR3 is CSAPIAGGPLPPFGEFF. The bases are TGCAGTGCGCCCATAGCGGGAGGGCCCCTCCCTCCTTTTGGGGAGTTCTTC. Here the chain combines TRBV20-1 and TRBJ2-1; the central 11 bases match TRBD2. Based on the germline V gene (reference sequence), the CDR1 and CDR2 sequences are DFQATT and SNEGSKA. V is trimmed back by 6 bases and J by 14 bases, and the junction contains 24 bases that no gene match accounts for. From cysteine to phenylalanine, the CDR3 is 17 amino acids long. Only the CDR3 DNA stays, 51 bases, in frame from base 1.